This record looks at one TCR beta chain sequence and its context. This sample was taken from a study of blood T cell repertoires in COVID-19. Sequencing was performed with immunoSEQ multiplex PCR; in TCRdb, only in-frame clones are kept and a portion is missing. The table lists approximately 210,000 clones, 65% to 85% of them singletons. J was trimmed by 10 bases and V by 3 bases; bases with no gene match: 14. Looked up from germline, CDR1 is SGHRS and CDR2 is YFSETQ. The CDR3 contains 15 residues. The source is a man between 25 and 39 years old with acute COVID-19. Sequenced material: PBMCs or T cells enriched from blood (not recorded which). The J gene is TRBJ1-1, the V gene TRBV5-1, with 8 bases lining up with TRBD1. Written as DNA, the CDR3 is TGCGCCAGCAGCTCACAGGGGGATGCTGCTGATCTAGCTTTCTTT. Residues: CASSSQGDAADLAFF.